These T cell receptor beta chains were read from a single sample in a study of regulatory T cells in long-lasting Graves disease. TCRdb re-analysed the multiplex PCR reads in MiXCR, keeping a single row per CDR3 protein. The sample includes some 500,000 distinct CDR3 sequences, approximately 15% of them seen just once. This sample also appeared in a second study, on T cells in Graves' hyperthyroidism and ophthalmopathy.

The sample consisted of peripheral blood mononuclear cells (PBMCs), taken at new diagnosis, from a patient treated with antithyroid drugs. The receptors shown here come from a man aged 25 to 40 with Graves disease. Both conserved end residues are part of each CDR3. Fields, in order: clone size, V gene, J gene, D gene, CDR3 protein, CDR3 DNA. The D gene is left open where the match is weak. Rows give clone size only sometimes, using once, few, many, or a class for an expanded clone.

>few|TRBV6-5|TRBJ2-7|NA
CASSFPGEEEQYF
TGTGCCAGCAGTTTTCCGGGGGAAGAGGAGCAGTACTTC
>few|TRBV3-1|TRBJ1-2|TRBD1
CASSILFGQETSHHGYTF
TGTGCCAGCAGTATCCTTTTTGGACAGGAGACCTCTCACCATGGCTACACCTTC
>many|TRBV29-1|TRBJ2-1|NA
CSVKPRLLNEQFF
TGCAGCGTCAAGCCTAGACTCCTCAATGAGCAGTTCTTC
>many|TRBV2|TRBJ2-7|TRBD1
CASSLEGAATYEQYF
TGTGCCAGCTCCCTAGAGGGGGCAGCAACCTACGAGCAGTACTTC
>NA|TRBV7-9|TRBJ2-5|TRBD1
CASSLPGQGQETQYF
TGTGCCAGCAGCCTCCCGGGACAGGGCCAAGAGACCCAGTACTTC
>many|TRBV5-1|TRBJ1-1|NA
CASSYGGWDTEAFF
TGCGCCAGCAGCTACGGGGGCTGGGACACTGAAGCTTTCTTT
>NA|TRBV30|TRBJ2-7|TRBD2
CAWSVSQGLAGVGGQYF
TGTGCCTGGAGTGTATCGCAGGGACTAGCGGGAGTTGGGGGGCAGTACTTC
>few|TRBV27|TRBJ1-5|NA
CASSFSPSTGNNQPQHF
TGTGCCAGCAGTTTCTCCCCCTCAACAGGAAACAATCAGCCCCAGCATTTT
>NA|TRBV3-1|TRBJ2-1|NA
CASSQDGKASSYNEQFF
TGTGCCAGCAGCCAAGATGGGAAGGCGAGCTCCTACAATGAGCAGTTCTTC
>few|TRBV3-1|TRBJ2-2|TRBD2
CASSGRTSGRLLGGELFF
TGTGCCAGCAGCGGACGGACTAGCGGGAGGCTTCTGGGCGGGGAGCTGTTTTTT
>few|TRBV20-1|TRBJ1-4|NA
CSARAPSEEKLFF
TGCAGTGCTAGGGCCCCCAGCGAGGAAAAACTGTTTTTT
>many|TRBV18|TRBJ1-5|NA
CASSPGELGPQHF
TGTGCCAGCTCACCAGGGGAGTTAGGGCCCCAGCATTTT
>many|TRBV2|TRBJ2-5|NA
CASSEAMSGETQYF
TGTGCCAGCAGTGAGGCTATGAGTGGGGAGACCCAGTACTTC
>few|TRBV12-3/TRBV12-4|TRBJ2-5|NA
CASSLGTVGETQYF
TGTGCCAGCAGTTTAGGGACTGTGGGAGAGACCCAGTACTTC
>many|TRBV5-1|TRBJ2-7|TRBD2
CASSPRGPSGGEEQYF
TGCGCCAGCAGCCCCAGAGGGCCTAGCGGAGGAGAAGAGCAGTACTTC
>many|TRBV6-1|TRBJ2-5|NA
CASSDSPGKETQYF
TGTGCCAGCAGTGACTCTCCAGGGAAAGAGACCCAGTACTTC
>many|TRBV2|TRBJ2-1|TRBD2
CASSLTSGHYNEQFF
TGTGCCAGCAGTCTTACTAGCGGGCATTACAATGAGCAGTTCTTC
>few|TRBV5-4|TRBJ2-2|NA
CASSSKSGGRWENGELFF
TGTGCCAGCAGCTCAAAGTCCGGGGGGCGATGGGAAAACGGGGAGCTGTTTTTT
>many|TRBV11-2|TRBJ2-4|TRBD1
CASSTGTGDIQYF
TGTGCCAGCAGCACCGGAACAGGGGACATTCAGTACTTC
>NA|TRBV27|TRBJ2-3|TRBD2
CASGGLATVTDTQYF
TGTGCCAGCGGCGGACTAGCAACGGTCACAGATACGCAGTATTTT
>few|TRBV6-6|TRBJ2-5|NA
CASSYSSGSLEETQYF
TGTGCCAGCAGTTACTCGTCGGGTTCGTTGGAAGAGACCCAGTACTTC
>many|TRBV20-1|TRBJ2-7|TRBD2
CSALLAGSSYEQYF
TGCAGTGCCCTACTAGCGGGGAGCTCCTACGAGCAGTACTTC
>many|TRBV20-1|TRBJ2-3|TRBD1
CSGSPWTGAGDTQYF
TGCAGTGGATCGCCCTGGACAGGGGCTGGAGATACGCAGTATTTT
>few|TRBV15|TRBJ1-2|TRBD1
CATSTWRTTGVGTF
TGTGCCACCAGCACCTGGAGAACGACAGGGGTTGGAACCTTC
>many|TRBV28|TRBJ2-6|NA
CASSQRISSGANVLTF
TGTGCCAGCAGTCAAAGGATAAGCTCTGGGGCCAACGTCCTGACTTTC
>NA|TRBV19|TRBJ1-2|NA
CARRAEIPSNYVYTF
TGTGCCAGAAGGGCGGAGATCCCAAGTAACTATGTCTACACCTTC
>many|TRBV6-2/TRBV6-3|TRBJ2-7|TRBD2
CASSERFGTSGRVGEQYF
TGTGCCAGCAGTGAAAGGTTCGGGACTAGCGGGAGGGTCGGCGAGCAGTACTTC
>few|TRBV29-1|TRBJ1-5|TRBD1
CSVVDRGTGQPQHF
TGCAGCGTTGTAGACAGGGGAACTGGTCAGCCCCAGCATTTT
>many|TRBV19|TRBJ1-5|NA
CASSFSGGAGNQPQHF
TGTGCCAGTAGTTTCTCGGGGGGAGCGGGCAATCAGCCCCAGCATTTT
>NA|TRBV7-9|TRBJ2-3|NA
CASSEWTARDTQYF
TGTGCCAGCAGCGAGTGGACTGCTAGGGATACGCAGTATTTT
>many|TRBV11-2|TRBJ1-1|NA
CASSYTNTEAFF
TGTGCCAGCAGCTACACGAACACTGAAGCTTTCTTT
>many|TRBV13|TRBJ1-2|NA
CASSNLGQGRVFYYGYTF
TGTGCCAGCAGCAACCTCGGCCAGGGACGGGTTTTTTACTATGGCTACACCTTC
>many|TRBV9|TRBJ2-2|TRBD2
CASSVTSGSSGELFF
TGTGCCAGCAGCGTAACTAGCGGGAGTTCCGGGGAGCTGTTTTTT
>many|TRBV20-1|TRBJ2-1|TRBD2
CSALAGSYNEQFF
TGCAGTGCTTTAGCGGGCTCCTACAATGAGCAGTTCTTC
>few|TRBV18|TRBJ1-1|NA
CASRGPEAFF
TGTGCCAGCAGAGGTCCTGAAGCTTTCTTT
>NA|TRBV28|TRBJ1-5|TRBD1
CASRPSHRGNQPQHF
TGTGCCAGCAGACCCTCCCACAGGGGTAATCAGCCCCAGCATTTT
>many|TRBV30|TRBJ2-1|NA
CAWGGLRANEQFF
TGTGCCTGGGGCGGTCTAAGGGCCAATGAGCAGTTCTTC
>few|TRBV6-1|TRBJ2-5|TRBD2
CASSVAAGLPQETQYF
TGTGCCAGCAGCGTAGCAGCGGGGCTCCCCCAAGAGACCCAGTACTTC
>many|TRBV11-2|TRBJ1-5|NA
CASSLTDSNQPQHF
TGTGCCAGCAGCCTGACAGATAGCAATCAGCCCCAGCATTTT
>many|TRBV27|TRBJ2-7|NA
CASSPNRVFNEQYF
TGTGCCAGCAGTCCAAACAGGGTTTTCAACGAGCAGTACTTC
>few|TRBV29-1|TRBJ2-7|TRBD2
CSVWGGAGDEQYF
TGCAGCGTATGGGGGGGAGCGGGAGACGAGCAGTACTTC
>many|TRBV6-2/TRBV6-3|TRBJ2-2|NA
CASSYVVTGINTGELFF
TGTGCCAGCAGTTACGTGGTCACAGGGATCAACACCGGGGAGCTGTTTTTT
>many|TRBV24-1|TRBJ2-3|NA
CATSESDSYTQYF
TGTGCCACCAGTGAATCCGACTCCTATACGCAGTATTTT
>NA|TRBV10-3|TRBJ2-1|NA
CAISEGSSYNEQFF
TGTGCCATCAGTGAAGGTAGCTCCTACAATGAGCAGTTCTTC
>few|TRBV20-1|TRBJ2-1|NA
CSASEPSLYNEQFF
TGCAGTGCCAGCGAACCCTCACTTTACAATGAGCAGTTCTTC
>few|TRBV30|TRBJ1-6|NA
CAWSVSWGFNSPLHF
TGTGCCTGGAGTGTAAGCTGGGGCTTTAATTCACCCCTCCACTTT